This T cell receptor (beta chain) was observed in a study of metastatic and nonmetastatic thyroid tumors. TCRdb re-called clones via MiXCR from the PCR reads. This sample has 39,000 or so clones, with around half found just once. Not a single patient had been given any form of treatment at any point before undergoing thyroid surgery. The sample was tumor tissue. This sequence originates from a male donor with papillary thyroid cancer or a benign thyroid nodule (not recorded which). Some clones in this sample may be carry-over from other donors' samples.

The CDR3 DNA is TGTGCCAGCAGTTTAGTAACAGGACCCAATCCAAAGGGACCCTACGAGCAGTACTTC. Its protein is CASSLVTGPNPKGPYEQYF. This rearrangement joins TRBV28 to TRBJ2-7; TRBD1 or TRBD2 may be the D gene (5 bases each). This CDR3 is built from 19 residues. From germline, CDR1 is MDHEN and CDR2 SYDVKM. V was pared by 2 bases and J by 2 bases, with 25 bases between.